This TCR beta chain stems from a study of T-cell memory formation after mild COVID-19. The wider study: TCR clusters were largely donor specific. Regarding the study as a whole: Researchers report contracting CD4+ clones mostly in CM and EM, with CD8+ clones in EMRA. The study detected some responding clones in pre-infection memory, suggesting cross-reactive memory joined.

This clonotype was found many times. Its antigen remains unknown. 5'RACE, which relied on constant-segment primers, yielded TCR alpha and TCR beta cDNA libraries carrying sample barcodes and UMIs. In TCRdb, the 5' RACE reads were re-called with MiXCR into one record per CDR3 protein. The data contain approximately 340,000 distinct CDR3 sequences, 10% to 15% of them singletons. V was pared by 0 bases and J by 8 bases, with 11 bases between. The CDR3 is made up of 13 amino acids. Germline CDR1 and CDR2: SGHRS and YFSETQ. Sequenced sample: PBMCs or a T cell subset sorted from them (not recorded which). The clonotype comes from a man younger than 35 who had mild COVID-19 (a few samples of this study predate the infection). Cell type and time point are not known. V gene TRBV5-1 combines with J gene TRBJ1-1; D might be TRBD1 (5 bases). The CDR3 DNA sequence: TGCGCCAGCAGCTTGGAGGGGCCTCGCGAAGCTTTCTTT. It is translated as CASSLEGPREAFF.